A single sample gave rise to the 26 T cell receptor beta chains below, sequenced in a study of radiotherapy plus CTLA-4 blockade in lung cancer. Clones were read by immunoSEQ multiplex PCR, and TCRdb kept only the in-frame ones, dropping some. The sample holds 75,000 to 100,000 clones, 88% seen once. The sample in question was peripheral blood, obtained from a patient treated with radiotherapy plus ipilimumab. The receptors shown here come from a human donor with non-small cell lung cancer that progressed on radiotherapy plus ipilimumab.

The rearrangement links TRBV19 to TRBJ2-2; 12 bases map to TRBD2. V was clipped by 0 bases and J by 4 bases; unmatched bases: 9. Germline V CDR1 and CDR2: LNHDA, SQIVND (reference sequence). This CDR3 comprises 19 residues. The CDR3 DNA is TGTGCCAGTAGTATAGACTCTAGAGGACTAGCGGGGTCCACCGGGGAGCTGTTTTTT. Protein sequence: CASSIDSRGLAGSTGELFF.

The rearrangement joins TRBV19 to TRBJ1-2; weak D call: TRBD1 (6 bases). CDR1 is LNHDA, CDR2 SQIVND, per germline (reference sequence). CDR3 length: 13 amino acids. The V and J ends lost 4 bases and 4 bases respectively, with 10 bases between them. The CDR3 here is CASSTQGSYGYTF. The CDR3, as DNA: TGTGCCAGTAGTACACAGGGTTCCTATGGCTACACCTTC.

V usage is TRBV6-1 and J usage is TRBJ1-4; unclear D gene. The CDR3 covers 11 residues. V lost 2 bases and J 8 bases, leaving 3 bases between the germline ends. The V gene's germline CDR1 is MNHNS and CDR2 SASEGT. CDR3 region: CASSEHEKLFF. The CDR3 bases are TGTGCCAGCAGTGAACACGAAAAACTGTTTTTT.

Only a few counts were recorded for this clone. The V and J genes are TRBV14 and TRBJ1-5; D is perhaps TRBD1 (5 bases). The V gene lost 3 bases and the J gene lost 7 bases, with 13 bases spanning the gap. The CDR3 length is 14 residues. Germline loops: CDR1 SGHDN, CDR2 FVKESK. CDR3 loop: CASSQGGSEQPQHF. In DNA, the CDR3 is TGTGCCAGCAGCCAGGGGGGTAGTGAGCAGCCCCAGCATTTT.

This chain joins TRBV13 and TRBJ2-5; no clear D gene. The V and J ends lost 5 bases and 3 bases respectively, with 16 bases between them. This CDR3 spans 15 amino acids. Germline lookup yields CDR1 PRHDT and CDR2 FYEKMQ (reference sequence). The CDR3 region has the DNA TGTGCCAGCAGCACTCGTACCCCCCTTAAAGAGACCCAGTACTTC. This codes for CASSTRTPLKETQYF.

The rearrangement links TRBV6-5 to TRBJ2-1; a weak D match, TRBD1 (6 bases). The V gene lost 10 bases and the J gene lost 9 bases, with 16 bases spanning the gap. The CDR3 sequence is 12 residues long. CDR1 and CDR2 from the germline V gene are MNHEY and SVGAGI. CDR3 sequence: CANSQGFGEQFF. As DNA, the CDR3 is TGTGCCAACTCACAGGGTTTTGGTGAGCAGTTCTTC.

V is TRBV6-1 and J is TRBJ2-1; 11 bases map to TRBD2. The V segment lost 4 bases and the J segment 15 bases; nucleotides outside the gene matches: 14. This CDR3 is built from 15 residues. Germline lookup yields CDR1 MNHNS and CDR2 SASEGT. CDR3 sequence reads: CASSALDFSGRAPFF. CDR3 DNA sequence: TGTGCCAGCAGTGCCTTGGACTTTAGCGGGAGGGCCCCGTTCTTC.

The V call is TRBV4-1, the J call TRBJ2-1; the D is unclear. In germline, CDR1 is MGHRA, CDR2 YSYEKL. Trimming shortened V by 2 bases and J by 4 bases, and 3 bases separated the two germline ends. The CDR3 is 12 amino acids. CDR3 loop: CASSQNYNEQFF. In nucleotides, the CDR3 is TGCGCCAGCAGCCAAAATTACAATGAGCAGTTCTTC.

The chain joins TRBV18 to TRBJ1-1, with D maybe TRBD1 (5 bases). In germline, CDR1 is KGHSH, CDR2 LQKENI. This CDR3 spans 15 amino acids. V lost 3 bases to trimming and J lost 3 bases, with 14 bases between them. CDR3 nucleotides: TGTGCCAGCTCACCCTCGGAGGGGCTAGACACTGAAGCTTTCTTT. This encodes CASSPSEGLDTEAFF.

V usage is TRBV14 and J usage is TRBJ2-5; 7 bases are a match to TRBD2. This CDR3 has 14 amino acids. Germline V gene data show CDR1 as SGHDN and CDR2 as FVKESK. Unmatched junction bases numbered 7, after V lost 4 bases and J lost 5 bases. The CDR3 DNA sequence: TGTGCCAGCAGCCCCCGGGGCGGGAGTGAGACCCAGTACTTC. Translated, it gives CASSPRGGSETQYF.

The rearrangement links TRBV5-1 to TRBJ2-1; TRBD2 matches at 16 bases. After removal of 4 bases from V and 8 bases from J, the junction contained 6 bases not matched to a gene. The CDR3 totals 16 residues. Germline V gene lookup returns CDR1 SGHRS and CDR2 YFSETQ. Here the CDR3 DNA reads TGCGCCAGCAGCGGGGGACTAGCGGGAGGGCCCGATGAGCAGTTCTTC. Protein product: CASSGGLAGGPDEQFF.

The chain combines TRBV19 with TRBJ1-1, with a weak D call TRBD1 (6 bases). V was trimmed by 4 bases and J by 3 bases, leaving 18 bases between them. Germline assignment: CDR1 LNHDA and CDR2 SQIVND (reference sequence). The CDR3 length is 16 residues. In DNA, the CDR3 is TGTGCCAGTAGTACTCGGGGGGCAGTTGGGGACACTGAAGCTTTCTTT. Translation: CASSTRGAVGDTEAFF.

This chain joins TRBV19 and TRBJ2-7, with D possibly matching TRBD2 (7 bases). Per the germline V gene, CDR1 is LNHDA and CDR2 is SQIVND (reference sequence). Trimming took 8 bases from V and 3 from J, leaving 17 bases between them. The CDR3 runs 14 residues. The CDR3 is CASGRGAGYYEQYF. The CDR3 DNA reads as TGTGCCAGTGGTCGGGGGGCCGGTTACTACGAGCAGTACTTC.

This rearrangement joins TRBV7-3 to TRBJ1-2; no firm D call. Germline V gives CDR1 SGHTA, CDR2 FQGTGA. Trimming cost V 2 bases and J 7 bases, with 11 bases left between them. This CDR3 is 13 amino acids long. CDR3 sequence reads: CASSLEPRSGYTF. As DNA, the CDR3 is TGTGCCAGCAGCTTAGAGCCCCGGAGTGGCTACACCTTC.

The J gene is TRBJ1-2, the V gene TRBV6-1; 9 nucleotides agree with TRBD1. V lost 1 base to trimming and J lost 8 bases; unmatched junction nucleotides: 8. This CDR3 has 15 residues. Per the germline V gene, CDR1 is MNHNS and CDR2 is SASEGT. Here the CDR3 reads CASSEGAWGTGGYTF. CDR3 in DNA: TGTGCCAGCAGTGAAGGAGCCTGGGGGACAGGGGGCTACACCTTC.

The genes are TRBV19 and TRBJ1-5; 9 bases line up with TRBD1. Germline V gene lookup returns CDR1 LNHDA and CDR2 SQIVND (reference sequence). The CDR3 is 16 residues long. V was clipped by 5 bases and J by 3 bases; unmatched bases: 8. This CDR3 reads CASSGAGTGINQPQHF. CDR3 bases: TGTGCCAGTAGTGGCGCTGGGACAGGGATCAATCAGCCCCAGCATTTT.

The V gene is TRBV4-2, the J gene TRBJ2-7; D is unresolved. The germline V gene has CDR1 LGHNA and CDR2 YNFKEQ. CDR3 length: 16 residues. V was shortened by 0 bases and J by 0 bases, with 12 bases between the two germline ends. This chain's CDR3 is CASSQEVPINSYEQYF. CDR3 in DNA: TGTGCCAGCAGCCAAGAAGTTCCCATAAACTCCTACGAGCAGTACTTC.

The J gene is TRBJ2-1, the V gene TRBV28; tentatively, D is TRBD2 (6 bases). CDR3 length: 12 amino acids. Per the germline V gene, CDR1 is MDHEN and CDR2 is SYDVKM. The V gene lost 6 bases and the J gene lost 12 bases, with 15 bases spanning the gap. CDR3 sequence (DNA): TGTGCCAGCAGATCCCTCTCGCGGGGGCAGTTCTTC. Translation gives CASRSLSRGQFF.

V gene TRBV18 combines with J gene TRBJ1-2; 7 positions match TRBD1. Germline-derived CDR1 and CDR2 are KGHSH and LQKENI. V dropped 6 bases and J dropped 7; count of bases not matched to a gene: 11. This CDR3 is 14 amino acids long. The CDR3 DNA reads TGTGCCAGCTCGAGACAGGGAGGGACGGCTGGCTACACCTTC. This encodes CASSRQGGTAGYTF.

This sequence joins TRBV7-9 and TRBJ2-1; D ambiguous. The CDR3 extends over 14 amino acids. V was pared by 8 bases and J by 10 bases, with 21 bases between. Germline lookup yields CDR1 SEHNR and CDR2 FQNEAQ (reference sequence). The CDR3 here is CASGPHYTNREQFF. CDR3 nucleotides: TGTGCCAGCGGCCCCCACTACACTAACCGAGAGCAGTTCTTC.

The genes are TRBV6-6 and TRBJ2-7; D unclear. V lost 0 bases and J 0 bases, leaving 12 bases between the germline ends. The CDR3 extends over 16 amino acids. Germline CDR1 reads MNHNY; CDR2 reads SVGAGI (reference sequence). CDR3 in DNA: TGTGCCAGCAGTTACTCGATCTCTAAGACCTCCTACGAGCAGTACTTC. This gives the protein CASSYSISKTSYEQYF.

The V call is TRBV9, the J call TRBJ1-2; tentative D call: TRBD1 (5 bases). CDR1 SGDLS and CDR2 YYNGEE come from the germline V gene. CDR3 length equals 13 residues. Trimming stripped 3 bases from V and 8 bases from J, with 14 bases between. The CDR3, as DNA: TGTGCCAGCAGCGCGGGGCGGGCGAGGGGCTACACCTTC. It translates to CASSAGRARGYTF.

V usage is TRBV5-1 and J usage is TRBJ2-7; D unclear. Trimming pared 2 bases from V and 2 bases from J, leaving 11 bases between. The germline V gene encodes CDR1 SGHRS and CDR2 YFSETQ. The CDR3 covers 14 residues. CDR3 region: CASSFEGRTYEQYF. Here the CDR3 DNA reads TGCGCCAGCAGCTTTGAAGGGCGAACCTACGAGCAGTACTTC.

This CDR3 reads CASGQGISYGYTF. In DNA form, the CDR3 reads TGTGCCAGCGGACAGGGGATTTCCTATGGCTACACCTTC. The chain is built from TRBV11-3 and TRBJ1-2, with 9 positions matching TRBD1. Trimming took 8 bases from V and 4 from J; bases not matched to a gene: 5. From germline, CDR1 is SGHNT and CDR2 YENEEA. The length of the CDR3 is 13 residues.

The CDR3 loop reads CASSPPLAGGYNEQFF. The CDR3 DNA reads TGTGCCAGCAGTCCACCGCTAGCGGGAGGGTACAATGAGCAGTTCTTC. The V and J genes are TRBV2 and TRBJ2-1; 12 positions match TRBD2. The CDR3 length is 16 residues. J was trimmed by 4 bases and V by 5 bases; bases with no gene match: 6. CDR1 and CDR2 (germline): SNHLY, FYNNEI.

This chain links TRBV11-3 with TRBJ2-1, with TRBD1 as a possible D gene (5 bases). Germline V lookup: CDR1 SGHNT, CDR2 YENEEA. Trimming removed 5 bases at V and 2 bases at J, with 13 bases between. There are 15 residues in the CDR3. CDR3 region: CASSPRDRAYNEQFF. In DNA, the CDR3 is TGTGCCAGCAGCCCGCGCGACAGAGCCTACAATGAGCAGTTCTTC.